This TCR beta chain was recovered during a study of blood T cell repertoires in COVID-19. Study at large: Sample material is recorded as cDNA or gDNA derived from T cells, B-cell-depleted T cells, or PBMCs.

As handled by the study authors: Reference gene primer amplification gave estimated nucleated cell counts. TCRdb's copy holds only in-frame clones and misses some; the assay was immunoSEQ multiplex PCR. That table is the source of V, J and clone size, and D and trimming were worked out from the DNA. The sample lists around 100,000 clones; around 87% were seen once. In regard to this clone: Different DNA sequences within this sample yield the same CDR3.

The CDR3 contains 15 residues. V dropped 2 bases and J dropped 3; count of bases not matched to a gene: 4. Looked up from germline, CDR1 is SNHLY and CDR2 is FYNNEI. The TCR sequence derives from a man over 45 with acute or convalescent COVID-19. Sequencing was done on a sample of peripheral blood. The chain uses TRBV2 and TRBJ1-5, with 7 bases that match TRBD1. The DNA of the CDR3 is TGTGCCAGCAGTGAACGGGGACAGCCCAATCAGCCCCAGCATTTT. Its translation: CASSERGQPNQPQHF.